The 25 T cell receptor beta chains given below trace back to one sample, sequenced in a study of shared clonotypes between healthy human individuals (dated by TCRdb to 2018 to 2021). CD8 naive samples consisted of CD45RO-negative cells that were positively selected for CCR7, yielding a CD45RA+CCR7+ population without TemRA cells. Libraries were built with the immunoSEQ multiplex PCR assay. The clones in this table, taken by TCRdb from immuneACCESS, are in-frame only. Not every clone is retained; where verified, under half of the shortfall comes from an unresolved V gene, and the cause of the rest is unknown. The sample yields around 1,900,000 clones; 90% to 95% were counted once. Approximately 1.6% of the sample is in the top ten clones. The sequencing input was naive CD8+ T cells from PBMCs. The intended sense of this specimen's cell subset or site label: CD45RA+CCR7+. The receptors derive from a man aged 18 to 30 in good health. Some clones in this sample may be carry-over from other donors' samples.

The chain links TRBV30 to TRBJ2-7; 12 positions match TRBD1. The germline CDR1 and CDR2 sequences are GTSNPN and SVGIG (reference sequence). CDR3 length: 14 residues. With V trimmed by 1 base and J by 6 bases, 4 bases remained unmatched. The CDR3, as DNA: TGTGCCTGGAGTGCCGGGACAGGGGGCTTCGAGCAGTACTTC. The encoded protein is CAWSAGTGGFEQYF.

This chain joins TRBV11-2 and TRBJ2-6, with a weak D call TRBD2 (6 bases). CDR3 size: 17 residues. Looked up from germline, CDR1 is SGHAT and CDR2 is FQNNGV. The V end lost 5 bases, the J end lost 0 bases, and 14 bases lay between the germline ends. CDR3 sequence (DNA): TGTGCCAGCAGCCTCCCCTTCGGGAGCTCTGGGGCCAACGTCCTGACTTTC. Protein: CASSLPFGSSGANVLTF.

This clone was counted once. The chain couples TRBV6-1 to TRBJ1-5; the D gene is possibly TRBD1 (5 bases). Trimming stripped 0 bases from V and 5 bases from J, with 11 bases between. The CDR3 sequence is 15 residues long. Germline loops: CDR1 MNHNS, CDR2 SASEGT. CDR3 region: CASSEAMGGYQPQHF. As DNA, the CDR3 is TGTGCCAGCAGTGAAGCCATGGGGGGATATCAGCCCCAGCATTTT.

J is TRBJ1-5 and V is TRBV4-1; D perhaps matches TRBD1 (6 bases). Per the germline V gene, CDR1 is MGHRA and CDR2 is YSYEKL. V was shortened by 4 bases and J by 3 bases, with 13 bases between the two germline ends. This CDR3 has 15 amino acids. The CDR3 loop reads CASSPLWDTNQPQHF. DNA for the CDR3: TGCGCCAGCAGCCCCCTCTGGGACACCAATCAGCCCCAGCATTTT.

Regarding this clone: The same CDR3 is also encoded by other DNA sequences in this sample. This rearrangement joins TRBV29-1 to TRBJ2-7; TRBD1 matches at 7 bases. This CDR3 spans 12 amino acids. V was clipped by 6 bases and J by 2 bases; unmatched bases: 4. Germline V gives CDR1 SQVTM, CDR2 ANQGSEA. CDR3 sequence: CSVRQGTYEQYF. CDR3 DNA: TGCAGCGTCCGACAGGGCACCTACGAGCAGTACTTC.

The chain carries TRBV29-1 and TRBJ1-2; D not certain. Germline V CDR1 and CDR2: SQVTM, ANQGSEA. The length of the CDR3 is 12 residues. Trimming shortened V by 6 bases and J by 2 bases, and 10 bases separated the two germline ends. The CDR3 protein is CSVVTDNYGYTF. The DNA of the CDR3 is TGCAGCGTAGTAACAGACAACTATGGCTACACCTTC. Supplemented by reference TRBV29-1 and TRBJ1-2, the full variable domain reads SAVISQKPSRDICQRGTSLTIQCQVDSQVTMMFWYRQQPGQSLTLIATANQGSEATYESGFVIDKFPISRPNLTFSTLTVSNMSPEDSSIYLCSVVTDNYGYTFGSGTRLTVV.

This chain uses TRBV18 with TRBJ2-2; D perhaps matches TRBD2 (5 bases). In germline, CDR1 is KGHSH, CDR2 LQKENI. The CDR3 loop spans 15 amino acids. The V end was cut by 5 bases, the J end by 0 bases, with 10 bases between. The CDR3 reads CASSWENPNTGELFF. In DNA, the CDR3 is TGTGCCAGCTCATGGGAGAACCCGAACACCGGGGAGCTGTTTTTT.

DNA of the CDR3: TGTGCCAGCAGTGGGGGGAGGGGATCCTACGAGCAGTACTTC. It codes for CASSGGRGSYEQYF. The chain has TRBV27 and TRBJ2-7; 7 positions match TRBD2. The CDR3 totals 14 residues. Germline loops: CDR1 MNHEY, CDR2 SMNVEV (reference sequence). J gave up 1 base and V 5 bases, and 5 bases lay outside the gene matches.

The chain recombines TRBV19 with TRBJ1-2; no clear D gene. The CDR3 is 15 amino acids. Germline values: CDR1 LNHDA, CDR2 SQIVND (reference sequence). V shed 0 bases and J shed 4 bases, with 12 bases lying between them. Here the CDR3 reads CASSIESEGSYGYTF. The DNA for the CDR3 is TGTGCCAGTAGTATAGAGTCGGAGGGCTCCTATGGCTACACCTTC. The full variable domain, with the rest looked up from reference TRBV19 and TRBJ1-2, is DGGITQSPKYLFRKEGQNVTLSCEQNLNHDAMYWYRQDPGQGLRLIYYSQIVNDFQKGDIAEGYSVSREKKESFPLTVTSAQKNPTAFYLCASSIESEGSYGYTFGSGTRLTVV.

The genes are TRBV11-2 and TRBJ2-7; D is possibly TRBD2 (6 bases). Trimming removed 2 bases at V and 0 bases at J, with 11 bases between. Germline V gene lookup returns CDR1 SGHAT and CDR2 FQNNGV. This CDR3 spans 15 amino acids. The CDR3 loop is CASSLSRTISYEQYF. CDR3 in DNA: TGTGCCAGCAGCTTATCGCGGACTATCTCCTACGAGCAGTACTTC.

The rearrangement joins TRBV28 to TRBJ2-1; TRBD2 matches at 7 bases. The germline V gene has CDR1 MDHEN and CDR2 SYDVKM. Germline trimming cut 6 bases from V and 7 bases from J; bases unmatched to any gene: 12. This CDR3 has 15 amino acids. CDR3 bases: TGTGCCAGCAGCCTGCTAGCGGAGAAGGTGAATGAGCAGTTCTTC. Its translation is CASSLLAEKVNEQFF.

This chain links TRBV7-2 with TRBJ2-3, with TRBD2 matching over 13 bases. This CDR3 is built from 18 residues. Germline loops: CDR1 SGHTA, CDR2 FQGNSA. Losses at the gene ends were 5 bases for V and 3 bases for J; bases not matched to a gene: 11. CDR3 amino acids: CASSMRVVTSGRTDTQYF. The CDR3 region has the DNA TGTGCCAGCAGCATGAGAGTCGTGACTAGCGGGAGGACAGATACGCAGTATTTT.

The rearrangement links TRBV5-4 to TRBJ2-1; 9 bases align to TRBD2. The CDR3 totals 14 residues. Germline V gene lookup returns CDR1 SGHNT and CDR2 YYREEE (reference sequence). V gave up 6 bases and J gave up 6 bases; unmatched junction bases: 7. The DNA of the CDR3 is TGTGCCAGCACCCGGACTAGCGTCGGCAATGAGCAGTTCTTC. This encodes CASTRTSVGNEQFF.

This rearrangement joins TRBV28 to TRBJ2-1; tentatively, D is TRBD1 (6 bases). The CDR3 spans 13 residues. V gave up 5 bases and J gave up 8 bases, with 13 bases separating them. Looked up from germline, CDR1 is MDHEN and CDR2 is SYDVKM. CDR3 protein: CASSITGFDEQFF. The CDR3 DNA sequence: TGTGCCAGCAGTATCACAGGGTTCGATGAGCAGTTCTTC.

CDR3 region: CASSLGQGNLNEQFF. The DNA of the CDR3 is TGTGCCAGCAGCTTGGGACAGGGGAATCTCAATGAGCAGTTCTTC. This chain joins TRBV11-2 and TRBJ2-1; TRBD1 matches 10 bases. Trimming at V came to 3 bases and at J to 6 bases, leaving 5 bases not matched to a gene. Germline V lookup: CDR1 SGHAT, CDR2 FQNNGV. This CDR3 spans 15 amino acids.

On this clone itself: The junction shows a germline mismatch at one end, possibly a read error. The chain combines TRBV27 with TRBJ1-4; D is undetermined. This CDR3 is 9 amino acids long. Per the germline V gene, CDR1 is MNHEY and CDR2 is SMNVEV (reference sequence). The CDR3 DNA reads as TGTGCCGGGAGGCAGGCGAAGCGGTTT. Translated, it gives CAGRQAKRF. Looking up the rest from reference TRBV27 and TRBJ1-4 gives the full variable domain: EAQVTQNPRYLITVTGKKLTVTCSQNMNHEYMSWYRQDPGLGLRQIYYSMNVEVTDKGDVPEGYKVSRKEKRNFPLILESPSPNQTSLYFCAGRQAKRFGSGTQLSVL.

The rearrangement uses TRBV4-3 and TRBJ2-3; the D is unclear. The length of the CDR3 is 18 residues. Between the trimmed V and J ends, which lost 1 base and 1 base, there was a span of 18 bases. Looked up from germline, CDR1 is LGHNA and CDR2 is YSLEER. The CDR3 region is CASSQAPGTLVGTDTQYF. The CDR3 DNA sequence: TGCGCCAGCAGCCAAGCGCCAGGAACCCTCGTCGGCACAGATACGCAGTATTTT.

This chain joins TRBV7-7 and TRBJ2-5; 12 bases map to TRBD1. The germline V gene encodes CDR1 SSHAT and CDR2 FNYEAQ (reference sequence). V dropped 1 base and J dropped 5; count of bases not matched to a gene: 2. This CDR3 spans 15 amino acids. The CDR3 here is CASSLGDRGHETQYF. CDR3 nucleotides: TGTGCCAGCAGCTTAGGGGACAGGGGGCACGAGACCCAGTACTTC.

The CDR3 coding sequence is TGTGCCAGCAGCCCCTTTCTCGGGGGAGGGGACGAGCAGTTCTTC. It codes for CASSPFLGGGDEQFF. The chain couples TRBV2 to TRBJ2-1, with 7 bases matching TRBD2. J gave up 10 bases and V 6 bases, and 15 bases lay outside the gene matches. The CDR3 runs to 15 residues. Germline lookup yields CDR1 SNHLY and CDR2 FYNNEI.

The chain employs TRBV7-9 and TRBJ1-4; TRBD1 matches 7 bases. Germline V gene lookup returns CDR1 SEHNR and CDR2 FQNEAQ (reference sequence). Germline trimming cut 5 bases from V and 15 bases from J; bases unmatched to any gene: 15. This CDR3 has 14 amino acids. The CDR3 sequence: CASSDGTARNLVFF. The DNA of the CDR3 is TGTGCCAGCAGCGACGGGACAGCGAGGAACTTGGTGTTTTTT.

This chain links TRBV9 with TRBJ1-3; tentatively, D is TRBD1 (5 bases). CDR1 and CDR2 (germline): SGDLS, YYNGEE. This CDR3 comprises 16 residues. V lost 0 bases and J 4 bases, leaving 14 bases between the germline ends. CDR3 amino acids: CASSVEGRVYGNTIYF. For the CDR3, the DNA is TGTGCCAGCAGCGTAGAGGGCAGGGTCTACGGAAACACCATATATTTT.

This chain links TRBV15 with TRBJ2-1; D gene ambiguous. The CDR3 extends over 16 amino acids. Germline assignment: CDR1 LNHNV and CDR2 YYDKDF (reference sequence). The ends were cut back, 3 bases at V and 4 bases at J, with 16 bases in the middle. The CDR3 nucleotides are TGTGCCACCAGCAGCACCGCCTTCTATCTTTACAATGAGCAGTTCTTC. Residues: CATSSTAFYLYNEQFF. The full variable domain, completed using reference TRBV15 and TRBJ2-1, is DAMVIQNPRYQVTQFGKPVTLSCSQTLNHNVMYWYQQKSSQAPKLLFHYYDKDFNNEADTPDNFQSRRPNTSFCFLDIRSPGLGDTAMYLCATSSTAFYLYNEQFFGPGTRLTVL.

This clone was recorded only once. The J gene is TRBJ2-2, the V gene TRBV9, with unresolved D. Germline-derived CDR1 and CDR2 are SGDLS and YYNGEE. The CDR3 has 15 amino acids. Trimming took 0 bases from V and 7 from J, leaving 13 bases between them. The CDR3 DNA follows: TGTGCCAGCAGCGTAGTAGGTGGGCTCGGCGGGGAGCTGTTTTTT. It encodes CASSVVGGLGGELFF.

This clone is a singleton in its sample. The chain recombines TRBV7-9 with TRBJ2-5; 10 bases are shared with TRBD2. Germline V gene sequence: CDR1 SEHNR, CDR2 FQNEAQ (reference sequence). The CDR3 loop spans 16 amino acids. After removal of 3 bases from V and 7 bases from J, the junction contained 11 bases not matched to a gene. The CDR3 spells CASSFPPSGSGGTQYF. The CDR3 DNA sequence: TGTGCCAGCAGCTTCCCCCCTAGCGGGAGCGGGGGGACCCAGTACTTC.

On this clone: Other nucleotide sequences in the sample specify the same CDR3. V usage is TRBV29-1 and J usage is TRBJ2-7; 9 nucleotides line up with TRBD2. This CDR3 spans 14 amino acids. V trimming: 2 bases; J trimming: 0 bases; junction bases outside the gene matches: 2. From germline, CDR1 is SQVTM and CDR2 ANQGSEA. CDR3 sequence: CSVELTSGSYEQYF. The CDR3 DNA sequence: TGCAGCGTTGAATTGACTAGCGGCTCCTACGAGCAGTACTTC.